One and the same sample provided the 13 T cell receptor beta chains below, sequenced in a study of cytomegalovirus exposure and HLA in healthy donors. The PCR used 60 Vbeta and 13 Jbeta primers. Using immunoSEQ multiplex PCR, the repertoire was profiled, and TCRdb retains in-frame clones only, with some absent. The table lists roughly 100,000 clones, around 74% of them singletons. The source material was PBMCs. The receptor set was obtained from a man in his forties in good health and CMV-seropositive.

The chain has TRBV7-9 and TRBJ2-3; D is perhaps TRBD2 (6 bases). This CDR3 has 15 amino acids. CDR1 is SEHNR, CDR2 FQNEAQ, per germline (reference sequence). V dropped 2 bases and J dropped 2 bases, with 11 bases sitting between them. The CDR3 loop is CASSLPGLTTDTQYF. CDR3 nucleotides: TGTGCCAGCAGCTTACCGGGACTCACCACAGATACGCAGTATTTT. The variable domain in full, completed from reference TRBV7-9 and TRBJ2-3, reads DTGVSQNPRHKITKRGQNVTFRCDPISEHNRLYWYRQTLGQGPEFLTYFQNEAQLEKSRLLSDRFSAERPKGSFSTLEIQRTEQGDSAMYLCASSLPGLTTDTQYFGPGTRLTVL.

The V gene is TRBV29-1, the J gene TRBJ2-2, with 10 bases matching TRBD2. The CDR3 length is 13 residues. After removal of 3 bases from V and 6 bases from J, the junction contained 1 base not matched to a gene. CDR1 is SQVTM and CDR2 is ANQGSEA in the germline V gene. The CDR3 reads CSVDLAGAGELFF. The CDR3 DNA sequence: TGCAGCGTTGACCTAGCGGGAGCCGGGGAGCTGTTTTTT.

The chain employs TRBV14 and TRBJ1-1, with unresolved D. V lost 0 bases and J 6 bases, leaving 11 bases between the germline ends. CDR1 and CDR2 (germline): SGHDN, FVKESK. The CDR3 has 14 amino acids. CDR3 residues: CASSQDGRVAEAFF. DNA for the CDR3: TGTGCCAGCAGCCAAGATGGGAGGGTGGCTGAAGCTTTCTTT.

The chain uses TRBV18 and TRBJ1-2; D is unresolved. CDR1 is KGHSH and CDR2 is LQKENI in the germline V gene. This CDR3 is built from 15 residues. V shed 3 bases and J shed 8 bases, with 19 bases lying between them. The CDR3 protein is CASSPATTAGRGYTF. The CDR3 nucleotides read TGTGCCAGCTCACCGGCGACGACGGCAGGCAGGGGCTACACCTTC.

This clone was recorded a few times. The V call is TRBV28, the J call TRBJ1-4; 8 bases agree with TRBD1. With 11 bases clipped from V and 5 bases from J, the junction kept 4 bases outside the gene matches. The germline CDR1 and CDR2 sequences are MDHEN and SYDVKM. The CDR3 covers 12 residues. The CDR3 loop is CAEGTGNEKLFF. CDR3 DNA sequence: TGTGCCGAGGGGACAGGAAATGAAAAACTGTTTTTT.

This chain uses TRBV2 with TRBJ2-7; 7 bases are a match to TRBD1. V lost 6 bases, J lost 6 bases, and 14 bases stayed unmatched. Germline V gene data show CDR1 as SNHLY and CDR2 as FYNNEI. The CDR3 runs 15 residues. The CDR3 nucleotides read TGTGCCAGCAGGGAACAGGGGTGGGGGTTCCGCGAGCAGTACTTC. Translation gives CASREQGWGFREQYF.

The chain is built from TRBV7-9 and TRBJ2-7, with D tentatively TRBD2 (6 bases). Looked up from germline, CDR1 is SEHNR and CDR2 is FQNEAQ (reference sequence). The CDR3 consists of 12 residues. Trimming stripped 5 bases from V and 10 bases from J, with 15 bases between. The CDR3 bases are TGTGCCAGCAGCCATCAGGGAGGTGAACAGTACTTC. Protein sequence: CASSHQGGEQYF.

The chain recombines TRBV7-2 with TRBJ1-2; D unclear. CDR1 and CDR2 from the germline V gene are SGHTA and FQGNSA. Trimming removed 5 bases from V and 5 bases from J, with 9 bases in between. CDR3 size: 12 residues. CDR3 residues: CASSPRFYGYTF. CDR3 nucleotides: TGTGCCAGCAGCCCCAGGTTTTATGGCTACACCTTC.

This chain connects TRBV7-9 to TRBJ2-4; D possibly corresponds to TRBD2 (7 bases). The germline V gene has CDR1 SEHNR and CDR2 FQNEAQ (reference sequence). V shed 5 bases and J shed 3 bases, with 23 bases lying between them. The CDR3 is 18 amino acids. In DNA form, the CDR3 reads TGTGCCAGCAGCCCTCCCCTGCAGGCGGGGGCCTTCAAAAACATTCAGTACTTC. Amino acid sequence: CASSPPLQAGAFKNIQYF.

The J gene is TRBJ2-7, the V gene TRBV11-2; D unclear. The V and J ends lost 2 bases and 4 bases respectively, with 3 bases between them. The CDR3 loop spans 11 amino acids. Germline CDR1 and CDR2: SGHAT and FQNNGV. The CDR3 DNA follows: TGTGCCAGCAGCTTACTATACGAGCAGTACTTC. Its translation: CASSLLYEQYF.

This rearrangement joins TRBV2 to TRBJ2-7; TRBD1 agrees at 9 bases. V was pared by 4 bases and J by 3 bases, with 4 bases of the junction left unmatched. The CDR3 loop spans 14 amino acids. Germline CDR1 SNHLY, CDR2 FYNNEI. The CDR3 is CASSVGQGRYEQYF. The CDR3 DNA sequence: TGTGCCAGCAGTGTGGGACAGGGCCGCTACGAGCAGTACTTC.

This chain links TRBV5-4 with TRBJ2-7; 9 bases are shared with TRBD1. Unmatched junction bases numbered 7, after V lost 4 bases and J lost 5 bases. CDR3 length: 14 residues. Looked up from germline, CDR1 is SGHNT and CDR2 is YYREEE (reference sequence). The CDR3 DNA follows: TGTGCCAGCAGCGATGCACAGGGGGCCAACGAGCAGTACTTC. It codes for CASSDAQGANEQYF.

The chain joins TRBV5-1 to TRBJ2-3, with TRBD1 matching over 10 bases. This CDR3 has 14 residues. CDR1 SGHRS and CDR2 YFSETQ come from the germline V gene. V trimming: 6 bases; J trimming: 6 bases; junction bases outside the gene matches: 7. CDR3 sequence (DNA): TGCGCCAGCACGGGACAGGGGAGTGGGGATACGCAGTATTTT. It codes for CASTGQGSGDTQYF.